Sequencing of this TCR beta chain was carried out in a study of blood T cell repertoires in COVID-19. This CDR3 has 15 amino acids. From germline, CDR1 is KGHDR and CDR2 SFDVKD. V was cut by 3 bases and J by 2 bases, with 10 bases left in between. Study processing details: Amplified reference gene primers provided the basis for estimating nucleated cell counts. Data came from immunoSEQ multiplex PCR; TCRdb stores just in-frame clones and leaves some out. D and trimming come from the DNA, and the V and J calls and clone size come from that table. This repertoire shows some 150,000 clones, roughly four fifths found once; its top ten account for 9%.

Input material: peripheral blood. V is TRBV24-1 and J is TRBJ2-1, with a tentative D call TRBD2 (6 bases). The TCR originated in a woman in her forties or fifties with active or convalescent COVID-19. CDR3 coding DNA: TGTGCCACCAGTGATAGGGACTGGGCCTACAATGAGCAGTTCTTC. Translation gives CATSDRDWAYNEQFF.